This T cell receptor (beta chain) was captured in a study of cytomegalovirus exposure and HLA in healthy donors. Study-level findings and limits: Sequencing depth across donors, presence/absence analyses assumed, was roughly uniform.

As regards this clone: Its antigen is undetermined. Germline is not matched at one junction end, which may reflect a read error.

Researchers ran the PCR with 60 Vbeta and 13 Jbeta primers. The table came from immunoSEQ multiplex PCR; TCRdb's copy has only in-frame clones and leaves some out. The sample comprises 150,000 to 200,000 clones, around 85% of which are singletons, and less than 2% rests with the top ten. The germline gives CDR1 SSHAT, CDR2 FNYEAQ (reference sequence). The CDR3 has 15 residues. The sequence came from a man younger than 35 in good health and CMV-seronegative. The chain recombines TRBV7-7 with TRBJ2-1, with 7 bases fitting TRBD2. The sample comprised PBMCs. CDR3 DNA: TGTGCTAGCAGCTTCCGGGGGGACTCCTACAATGAGCAGTTCTTC. It codes for CASSFRGDSYNEQFF.